The 28 T cell receptor beta chains listed next were all sequenced from one sample in a study of tumor-infiltrating lymphocytes in primary liver carcinoma. Starting material of 500 ng total RNA yielded TCR beta cDNA via a constant-region primer. Three nested multiplex PCR rounds of slightly modified ARM-PCR generated TCR beta libraries. Running about 11 cycles apiece, the first two PCR rounds relied on TRBV1-TRBV30 forward primers together with a C-beta reverse primer. From the multiplex PCR reads, TCRdb called clonotypes with MiXCR, one entry per CDR3 protein. The profile covers 100,000 to 150,000 distinct CDR3 sequences, with around 64% appearing a single time and 7.5% to 8.5% taken by the ten largest. Unsorted bulk tissue (roughly 19-31 mg) underwent RNA and DNA co-extraction. The sequenced sample was liver tumor tissue from sampling region 3. Subset defined: tumor region T3, left-lateral pole. The receptor source for this set is a woman aged 60 to 75 with primary liver carcinoma and hepatitis B virus infection.

Remarks on this clonotype: As the CDR3 is not closed by the conserved phenylalanine or tryptophan, this likely results from a read error. This chain connects TRBV5-4 to TRBJ2-1, with D tentatively TRBD1 or TRBD2 (5 bases each). The CDR3 sequence is 16 residues long. V dropped 9 bases and J dropped 5 bases, with 24 bases sitting between them. The germline V gene has CDR1 SGHNT and CDR2 YYREEE (reference sequence). CDR3 residues: CANTRGGPLPNNEQFV. The DNA for the CDR3 is TGTGCCAACACCCGTGGGGGACCTCTTCCAAACAATGAGCAGTTCGTC.

A word on this clonotype: One end of the junction fails to match germline, which may point to a read error. This chain connects TRBV11-1 to TRBJ2-7, with 10 bases fitting TRBD2. Per germline, CDR1 SGHAT and CDR2 FQDESV (reference sequence). This CDR3 spans 16 amino acids. The CDR3 region is CPSSSRTSGRRNEQYF. DNA for the CDR3: TGTCCCAGCAGCTCCCGGACTAGCGGAAGGAGGAACGAGCAGTACTTC.

The sample holds one count of this clonotype. J is TRBJ2-1 and V is TRBV6-1; unclear D gene. Germline V CDR1 and CDR2: MNHNS, SASEGT. This CDR3 is 14 amino acids long. V lost 5 bases and J lost 6, with 14 bases in between. The CDR3 reads CASSYLGPLNEQFF. The CDR3 nucleotides read TGTGCCAGCAGTTACCTAGGTCCGCTCAATGAGCAGTTCTTC.

Of note for this clonotype: The CDR3 ends on some other residue instead of the conserved phenylalanine or tryptophan, so this is likely a read error. J is TRBJ1-5 and V is TRBV10-3; D perhaps matches TRBD1 (6 bases). V was cut by 0 bases and J by 6 bases, with 12 bases left in between. The CDR3 runs to 15 residues. The germline CDR1 and CDR2 sequences are ENHRY and SYGVKD. CDR3 residues: CAISESLQGGQPQHH. CDR3 coding DNA: TGTGCCATCAGTGAGTCTTTACAGGGCGGTCAGCCCCAGCATCAT.

As regards this clonotype: Relative to the germline gene, one junction end is altered; a read error may explain this. J is TRBJ2-7 and V is TRBV6-2 or TRBV6-3; D possibly matches TRBD1 or TRBD2 (5 bases each). CDR1 and CDR2 from the germline V gene are MNHEY and SVGEGT. The CDR3 consists of 15 residues. Here the CDR3 DNA reads TGTGTCAGCATGGGGGTGAAAGGATATCGTGTTGAGCAGTATTTC. Translation gives CVSMGVKGYRVEQYF.

This clonotype has only one observation. V is TRBV9 and J is TRBJ1-3; D is undetermined. V lost 4 bases, J lost 0 bases, and 8 bases lay in between. Looked up from germline, CDR1 is SGDLS and CDR2 is YYNGEE. The CDR3 runs to 14 residues. CDR3 loop: CASSLLSSGNTIYF. The CDR3 DNA reads TGTGCCAGCAGCCTCTTATCCTCTGGAAACACCATATATTTT.

Worth noting for this clonotype: The junction departs from germline at one end; a sequencing error may be responsible. This chain uses TRBV29-1 with TRBJ2-3; D gene uncertain. There are 11 residues in the CDR3. Germline V CDR1 and CDR2: SQVTM, ANQGSEA. The CDR3 loop reads CSVEVSDTLYF. DNA for the CDR3: TGCAGCGTTGAGGTATCAGATACGCTGTATTTT.

On this clonotype: Being one base from a much bigger clone, this may be a read error. This chain links TRBV14 with TRBJ1-6, with 7 bases matching TRBD1. CDR1 and CDR2 (germline): SGHDN, FVKESK. The CDR3 spans 14 residues. The CDR3 reads CASSQDRGNSSLHF. The CDR3, as DNA: TGTGCCAGCAGCCAAGACAGGGGGAATTCATCCCTCCACTTT. Variable domain in full (rest from reference TRBV14 and TRBJ1-6): EAGVTQFPSHSVIEKGQTVTLRCDPISGHDNLYWYRRVMGKEIKFLLHFVKESKQDESGMPNNRFLAERTGGTYSTLKVQPAELEDSGVYFCASSQDRGNSSLHFGNGTRLTVT.

Concerning this clonotype itself: This may come from a read error, since a much larger clone is one base off. This chain links TRBV28 with TRBJ2-3, with D maybe TRBD2 (5 bases). Germline V lookup: CDR1 MDHEN, CDR2 SYDVKM. The V gene lost 3 bases and the J gene lost 6 bases, with 13 bases spanning the gap. The CDR3 consists of 14 residues. CDR3 amino acids: CASSFTGWRDTQYF. In DNA, the CDR3 is TGTGCCAGCAGTTTTACGGGATGGCGTGATACGCAGTATTTT.

Regarding this clonotype: A junction end diverges from the germline sequence, so it may reflect a read error. The chain couples TRBV29-1 to TRBJ2-3, with 7 bases fitting TRBD2. The CDR3 runs 14 residues. Germline V gene data show CDR1 as SQVTM and CDR2 as ANQGSEA. CDR3 amino acids: CSESGRGITDTQCF. The CDR3 DNA reads as TGCAGCGAGTCGGGGCGGGGGATCACAGATACGCAGTGTTTT.

About this clonotype: Because the CDR3's place on the DNA is in doubt, the DNA is left out and the CDR3 is given as listed by TCRdb. The chain recombines TRBV11-2 with TRBJ1-5; the table's D call TRBD1 went unverified against the DNA. The length of the CDR3 is 14 amino acids, counting both ends. Germline V gene data show CDR1 as SGHAT and CDR2 as FQNNGV. This CDR3 reads CASSFTGDGLRQHF.

Many counts were recorded for this clonotype. V usage is TRBV4-2 and J usage is TRBJ2-2; perhaps TRBD1 as D (5 bases). Trimming shortened V by 0 bases and J by 5 bases, and 10 bases separated the two germline ends. The CDR3 has 15 amino acids. Germline loops: CDR1 LGHNA, CDR2 YNFKEQ. CDR3 amino acids: CASSQEVSGTGELFF. The CDR3 DNA sequence: TGTGCCAGCAGCCAAGAAGTTTCAGGGACCGGGGAGCTGTTTTTT.

With respect to this clonotype: Because it lacks the conserved phenylalanine or tryptophan at the end, this CDR3 is likely a read error. The chain carries TRBV4-2 and TRBJ1-1, with D perhaps TRBD1 (5 bases). The germline V gene has CDR1 LGHNA and CDR2 YNFKEQ. The CDR3 length is 14 residues. The V and J ends lost 6 bases and 2 bases respectively, with 13 bases between them. CDR3 sequence reads: CASSRTQDNTEAFL. The CDR3 coding sequence is TGTGCCAGCAGTCGTACACAGGATAACACTGAAGCTTTCTTG.

Comments on this clonotype: A read error is likely, as this CDR3 ends without the conserved phenylalanine or tryptophan. No DNA is shown, since the ends of the CDR3 on it are uncertain; the CDR3 is the one TCRdb lists. The rearrangement links TRBV21-1 to TRBJ2-7; the table's D gene call, TRBD1, was not cross checked with the DNA. TRBV21-1 is a recognized pseudogene. The CDR3 is 17 residues long, ends included. The CDR3 spells CASILKTGGGKSNEQYL.

This clonotype was observed a handful of times. For the CDR3, the DNA is TGTGCCAGCAGCAAAGGGGTCCCTGGGGAGACCCAGTACTTC. As protein: CASSKGVPGETQYF. The chain couples TRBV21-1 to TRBJ2-5; the D call in the table, TRBD1, was not verified against the DNA. TRBV21-1 is labeled a pseudogene. CDR3 length equals 14 residues.

The chain recombines TRBV7-9 with TRBJ1-2, with 9 bases fitting TRBD1. After removal of 5 bases from V and 0 bases from J, the junction contained 10 bases not matched to a gene. This CDR3 is built from 17 residues. Germline CDR1 reads SEHNR; CDR2 reads FQNEAQ (reference sequence). CDR3 DNA: TGTGCCAGCAGCAGACGACAGGGGGACGGGCCTAACTATGGCTACACCTTC. Its translation: CASSRRQGDGPNYGYTF.

This clonotype was seen a handful of times. This chain connects TRBV28 to TRBJ1-2; maybe TRBD1 (5 bases). The CDR3 loop spans 14 amino acids. V lost 2 bases, J lost 4 bases, and 11 bases lay in between. Looked up from germline, CDR1 is MDHEN and CDR2 is SYDVKM. This chain's CDR3 is CASSLGAGFYGYTF. In nucleotides, the CDR3 is TGTGCCAGCAGTTTAGGGGCAGGCTTCTATGGCTACACCTTC.

As regards this clonotype: At one of its ends the junction is not consistent with the germline gene, which may arise from a read error. This sequence joins TRBV12-3 or TRBV12-4 and TRBJ2-1, with a weak D call TRBD1 (6 bases). The CDR3 consists of 15 residues. The DNA for the CDR3 is TGTGCCAGTAGTGTAGTACAGGGTGGGGGCAATGAGCAATTCTTC. Translated, it gives CASSVVQGGGNEQFF.

J is TRBJ2-7 and V is TRBV12-3 or TRBV12-4; D possibly corresponds to TRBD2 (5 bases). The CDR3 is 14 residues long. The V gene lost 6 bases and the J gene lost 1 base, with 13 bases spanning the gap. CDR3 nucleotides: TGTGCCAGCAGAAGAGGAGGTAGTTCCTACGAGCAGTACTTC. It translates to CASRRGGSSYEQYF.

Note on this clonotype: A much larger clone sits a single nucleotide away, making a read error possible. The chain carries TRBV30 and TRBJ1-2; D not resolved. Germline V lookup: CDR1 GTSNPN, CDR2 SVGIG (reference sequence). Trimming cost V 1 base and J 8 bases, with 17 bases left between them. This CDR3 has 14 amino acids. The CDR3 nucleotides are TGTGCCTGGAGTGGTGTCCGCCACGCTAAAGGCTACACCTTC. Amino acids: CAWSGVRHAKGYTF.

To note about this clonotype: Its ends do not fully match the called genes, so a read error is possible. The rearrangement joins TRBV10-3 to TRBJ2-1; 8 nucleotides align to TRBD1. Germline lookup yields CDR1 ENHRY and CDR2 SYGVKD. The CDR3 extends over 17 amino acids. CDR3 in DNA: TGTGCCATCAGTGATCACCCAGGGACAGGAGAAGAGAATGGGCAGTTCTTC. Translating gives CAISDHPGTGEENGQFF.

As concerns this clonotype: Germline is not matched at one junction end, which may reflect a read error. V is TRBV4-2 and J is TRBJ2-7; 9 bases line up with TRBD2. The CDR3 is 16 amino acids. The germline V gene encodes CDR1 LGHNA and CDR2 YNFKEQ. Written as DNA, the CDR3 is TGTGCCAGCAGTCAAGGCTCGGGAAGCGGGAGGACCGAGCAGTACTTC. As protein: CASSQGSGSGRTEQYF.

Worth noting for this clonotype: The conserved phenylalanine or tryptophan is not found at the CDR3 terminus, so this likely reflects a read error. CDR3 protein: CACSQNRDSYTS. CDR3 sequence (DNA): TGTGCCTGCAGCCAAAACAGGGATAGCTACACCTCC. The V and J genes are TRBV7-8 and TRBJ1-2, with D possibly matching TRBD1 (6 bases). In germline, CDR1 is SGHVS, CDR2 FQNEAQ. The CDR3 has 12 residues.

Notes on this clonotype: A much larger clone sits a single nucleotide away, making a read error possible. The V call is TRBV14, the J call TRBJ2-3; no reliable D call. The germline V gene has CDR1 SGHDN and CDR2 FVKESK. V lost 8 bases to trimming and J lost 3 bases, with 18 bases between them. CDR3 length: 15 amino acids. The CDR3 sequence is CASSPTRAHTDTQYF. The CDR3 DNA follows: TGTGCCAGCTCACCGACCCGCGCACATACAGATACGCAGTATTTT.

For this clonotype: At one of its ends the junction is not consistent with the germline gene, which may arise from a read error. The gene calls are TRBV29-1 and TRBJ2-1, with D possibly being TRBD2 (6 bases). The germline gives CDR1 SQVTM, CDR2 ANQGSEA. The CDR3 is made up of 13 amino acids. CDR3 region: CSVRRASYNEQFF. The DNA for the CDR3 is TGCAGCGTCCGGAGGGCCAGTTACAATGAACAGTTCTTC.

This clonotype was detected ten times or more. The chain combines TRBV6-1 with TRBJ2-1; TRBD2 agrees at 11 bases. Trimming removed 2 bases from V and 15 bases from J; junction bases left unmatched: 9. The CDR3 loop spans 14 amino acids. From germline, CDR1 is MNHNS and CDR2 SASEGT. This chain's CDR3 is CASSEHGLAGTGFF. CDR3 in DNA: TGTGCCAGCAGTGAACATGGACTAGCGGGCACGGGGTTCTTC.

On this clonotype itself: One base away lies a much larger clone, so this may be a sequencing read error. The chain couples TRBV5-1 to TRBJ2-7; 13 bases match TRBD2. Germline V lookup: CDR1 SGHRS, CDR2 YFSETQ. The CDR3 contains 15 residues. V was clipped by 4 bases and J by 6 bases; unmatched bases: 7. CDR3 DNA sequence: TGCGCCAGCAGCGTCAGACTAGCGGGAGGACTCGAGCAGTACTTC. It specifies CASSVRLAGGLEQYF. Combining the CDR3 with reference TRBV5-1 and TRBJ2-7 gives the whole variable domain KAGVTQTPRYLIKTRGQQVTLSCSPISGHRSVSWYQQTPGQGLQFLFEYFSETQRNKGNFPGRFSGRQFSNSRSEMNVSTLELGDSALYLCASSVRLAGGLEQYFGPGTRLTVT.

The V gene is TRBV11-2, the J gene TRBJ2-1; a possible D gene is TRBD1 (6 bases). Germline loops: CDR1 SGHAT, CDR2 FQNNGV. Between the trimmed V and J ends, which lost 5 bases and 7 bases, there was a span of 18 bases. The CDR3 has 15 residues. The CDR3: CASSLPSGQYNEQFF. The CDR3 DNA reads TGTGCCAGCAGCCTCCCCTCGGGACAATATAATGAGCAGTTCTTC.